This T cell receptor (beta chain) came from a study of blood T cell repertoires in COVID-19. The wider study: The study drew acute and convalescent COVID-19 samples from the United States, Italy and Spain.

Data came from immunoSEQ multiplex PCR; TCRdb stores just in-frame clones and leaves some out. This table has about 36,000 clones, around 85% appearing once. This clone was seen once. The CDR3 is 12 residues long. V was cut by 10 bases and J by 0 bases, with 7 bases left in between. Germline V CDR1 and CDR2: KGHDR, SFDVKD. The source is a man aged 45-65 years with active COVID-19. The sequencing input was peripheral blood. The chain combines TRBV24-1 with TRBJ2-3; D call uncertain. This CDR3 reads CATASSTDTQYF. The DNA of the CDR3 is TGTGCCACTGCCAGTAGCACAGATACGCAGTATTTT.